A single sample is the source of the 31 T cell receptor beta chains below, sequenced in a study of beta chain features in type 1 diabetes (dated by TCRdb to the late 2010s). Libraries were made using the immunoSEQ multiplex PCR assay. The High Capacity cDNA Reverse Transcription Kit was used to reverse transcribe all of the isolated RNA, meaning that expressed TCRB transcripts were what got sequenced. The table comes from immuneACCESS by way of TCRdb, which keeps in-frame sequences with V and J called. Part of the clones is missing from these tables; in studies checked, under half for an unresolved V gene and the rest for unknown reasons. The sample profile shows about 900,000 clones; 15% to 20% of them were found once. The ten biggest clones cover 0.023% of the sample. Sequenced sample: naive CD4+ T cells from blood. Sample cell subset or site, as interpreted from the label and publication: true naive CD4+ T cells. The receptors stem from a woman aged 18-35 years in good health.

The V call is TRBV7-3, the J call TRBJ2-1; the match to TRBD2 covers 7 bases. This CDR3 contains 12 residues. In germline, CDR1 is SGHTA, CDR2 FQGTGA. The V and J ends lost 8 bases and 10 bases, in that order; junction bases with no gene match: 8. The DNA for the CDR3 is TGTGCCAGCGGCGGGAGCGGCCGCGAGCAGTTCTTC. This encodes CASGGSGREQFF.

The J gene is TRBJ2-1, the V gene TRBV5-1; possibly TRBD1 for D (5 bases). CDR3 length: 14 residues. The V gene's germline CDR1 is SGHRS and CDR2 YFSETQ. The V end was cut by 1 base, the J end by 4 bases, with 9 bases between. DNA of the CDR3: TGCGCCAGCAGCTTGAAGGACAAGTACAATGAGCAGTTCTTC. It specifies CASSLKDKYNEQFF.

This clone was counted between two and nine times. Written as DNA, the CDR3 is TGTGCCAGCTCACCACCGGGAGGTGGGACCACAGATACGCAGTATTTT. It codes for CASSPPGGGTTDTQYF. The chain is built from TRBV18 and TRBJ2-3; TRBD2 might be the D (6 bases). Germline CDR1 reads KGHSH; CDR2 reads LQKENI. The CDR3 covers 16 residues. The ends were cut back, 0 bases at V and 2 bases at J, with 12 bases in the middle. The complete variable domain, with remaining parts taken from reference TRBV18 and TRBJ2-3, reads NAGVMQNPRHLVRRRGQEARLRCSPMKGHSHVYWYRQLPEEGLKFMVYLQKENIIDESGMPKERFSAEFPKEGPSILRIQQVVRGDSAAYFCASSPPGGGTTDTQYFGPGTRLTVL.

This clone was picked up a small number of times. The chain is built from TRBV25-1 and TRBJ2-5; perhaps D is TRBD1 or TRBD2 (5 bases each). With 5 bases removed from V and 4 bases from J, the gap between germline ends came to 20 bases. The CDR3 is 16 amino acids. Germline V lookup: CDR1 MGHDK, CDR2 SYGVNS. CDR3 DNA: TGTGCCAGCAGTTCCACCTGGCTGGGGGTACGAGAGACCCAGTACTTC. Residues: CASSSTWLGVRETQYF.

The chain links TRBV28 to TRBJ2-5; no clear D gene. This CDR3 spans 12 amino acids. V dropped 4 bases and J dropped 7 bases, with 10 bases sitting between them. CDR1 and CDR2 (germline): MDHEN, SYDVKM. DNA of the CDR3: TGTGCCAGCAGTTACGGACCCGGGACCCAGTACTTC. Its protein product is CASSYGPGTQYF.

This clone was observed a handful of times. The genes are TRBV5-1 and TRBJ1-2; no reliable D call. The CDR3 is made up of 14 amino acids. Germline V gene data show CDR1 as SGHRS and CDR2 as YFSETQ. The ends were cut back, 6 bases at V and 5 bases at J, with 17 bases in the middle. The CDR3 protein is CASTLVSGDYGYTF. DNA for the CDR3: TGCGCCAGCACCCTCGTCTCAGGAGATTATGGCTACACCTTC.

CDR3 sequence (DNA): TGCGCCAGCAGCGCGTTCGGGAGCACCAGATCAAGCTCCTACAATGAGCAGTTCTTC. This sequence encodes CASSAFGSTRSSSYNEQFF. V usage is TRBV5-1 and J usage is TRBJ2-1, with D perhaps TRBD2 (6 bases). Trimming cost V 4 bases and J 0 bases, with 23 bases left between them. Germline V gives CDR1 SGHRS, CDR2 YFSETQ. The CDR3 consists of 19 residues.

The chain employs TRBV4-3 and TRBJ2-7; tentatively, D is TRBD1 (6 bases). Germline CDR1 LGHNA, CDR2 YSLEER. The CDR3 extends over 16 amino acids. V was shortened by 0 bases and J by 6 bases, with 18 bases between the two germline ends. The CDR3 DNA is TGCGCCAGCAGCCAAGATCTTTCAAGGTTAGGGGGCGAGCAGTACTTC. This codes for CASSQDLSRLGGEQYF.

This clone has more than one count but fewer than ten. The chain combines TRBV5-1 with TRBJ2-5; tentatively, D is TRBD1 (5 bases). Trimming removed 2 bases at V and 1 base at J, with 9 bases between. The CDR3 runs to 14 residues. Germline V gives CDR1 SGHRS, CDR2 YFSETQ. The CDR3, as DNA: TGCGCCAGCAGCTTAATGGACACCCAAGAGACCCAGTACTTC. Its translation is CASSLMDTQETQYF.

This chain uses TRBV28 with TRBJ2-1; D is undetermined. Germline CDR1 is MDHEN and CDR2 is SYDVKM. This CDR3 is 13 amino acids long. V was trimmed by 4 bases and J by 3 bases, leaving 7 bases between them. CDR3 amino acids: CASSSRRYNEQFF. The CDR3 DNA reads TGTGCCAGCAGTTCTCGACGCTACAATGAGCAGTTCTTC.

The V call is TRBV6-1, the J call TRBJ2-1, with 9 nucleotides matching TRBD2. The CDR3 sequence is 13 residues long. The J segment lost 4 bases and the V segment lost 7 bases, leaving 2 bases of the junction unmatched. Germline CDR1 and CDR2: MNHNS and SASEGT. The CDR3 loop reads CASKREAYNEQFF. CDR3 sequence (DNA): TGTGCCAGCAAGCGGGAGGCGTACAATGAGCAGTTCTTC.

This clone was observed a few times. This rearrangement joins TRBV11-2 to TRBJ2-7; 7 nucleotides agree with TRBD1. The CDR3 loop spans 15 amino acids. Trimming took 6 bases from V and 4 from J; bases not matched to a gene: 12. Germline V lookup: CDR1 SGHAT, CDR2 FQNNGV. The CDR3 is CASRLTGALGYEQYF. The CDR3 DNA reads TGTGCCAGCAGGTTAACAGGGGCCCTGGGTTACGAGCAGTACTTC.

The rearrangement links TRBV28 to TRBJ2-7; 9 positions agree with TRBD2. The CDR3 is 15 residues long. The J segment lost 2 bases and the V segment lost 3 bases, leaving 5 bases of the junction unmatched. Per germline, CDR1 MDHEN and CDR2 SYDVKM. CDR3 loop: CASSFEAGGTYEQYF. CDR3 DNA sequence: TGTGCCAGCAGTTTCGAAGCGGGAGGCACCTACGAGCAGTACTTC.

The chain joins TRBV29-1 to TRBJ2-2; 7 nucleotides align to TRBD2. CDR1 SQVTM and CDR2 ANQGSEA come from the germline V gene. The length of the CDR3 is 13 residues. The ends lost 7 bases at V and 7 bases at J; junction bases unmatched: 9. The CDR3 DNA sequence: TGCAGCGGGGGGACTACGAGAGGCGGGGAGCTGTTTTTT. It specifies CSGGTTRGGELFF.

This sequence joins TRBV6-6 and TRBJ1-5; TRBD1 might be the D (5 bases). V was cut by 4 bases and J by 1 base, with 11 bases left in between. The CDR3 is 15 amino acids. CDR1 is MNHNY and CDR2 is SVGAGI in the germline V gene (reference sequence). The DNA for the CDR3 is TGTGCCAGCAGTTGGCGGGGGTCCAGCAATCAGCCCCAGCATTTT. Amino acid sequence: CASSWRGSSNQPQHF.

This clone was picked up one time. The rearrangement links TRBV5-1 to TRBJ2-3, with a possible D match to TRBD1 (5 bases). The CDR3 extends over 18 amino acids. The germline gives CDR1 SGHRS, CDR2 YFSETQ. The V and J ends lost 0 bases and 5 bases respectively, with 22 bases between them. CDR3 protein: CASSLGLTAISQGDTQYF. CDR3 coding DNA: TGCGCCAGCAGCTTGGGCCTAACAGCCATATCGCAGGGAGATACGCAGTATTTT.

This rearrangement joins TRBV29-1 to TRBJ2-5; D is perhaps TRBD1 (5 bases). Germline V lookup: CDR1 SQVTM, CDR2 ANQGSEA. The CDR3 runs 13 residues. V was cut by 7 bases and J by 1 base, with 13 bases left in between. The CDR3 DNA sequence: TGCAGCGCCCAAAGGACACCCCAAGAGACCCAGTACTTC. The encoded protein is CSAQRTPQETQYF.

The genes are TRBV27 and TRBJ1-5; a weak D match, TRBD1 (5 bases). Germline values: CDR1 MNHEY, CDR2 SMNVEV (reference sequence). The CDR3 totals 20 residues. Trimming removed 0 bases from V and 0 bases from J, with 21 bases in between. The CDR3 region is CASSLSARWAGLNSNQPQHF. CDR3 coding DNA: TGTGCCAGCAGTTTATCGGCGCGGTGGGCAGGGCTGAATAGCAATCAGCCCCAGCATTTT.

This clone was seen only a few times. The rearrangement joins TRBV29-1 to TRBJ2-7; no definite D call. The germline V and J ends were trimmed by 5 bases and 2 bases, with 16 bases remaining between them. Germline V lookup: CDR1 SQVTM, CDR2 ANQGSEA. This CDR3 has 14 amino acids. CDR3 amino acids: CSVSTGSPPYEQYF. CDR3 sequence (DNA): TGCAGCGTTAGTACGGGCTCCCCTCCCTACGAGCAGTACTTC.

This clone was counted only a few times. This chain joins TRBV9 and TRBJ2-5; 13 bases agree with TRBD2. The CDR3 contains 18 residues. Germline V gene data show CDR1 as SGDLS and CDR2 as YYNGEE. Unmatched junction bases numbered 13, after V lost 3 bases and J lost 5 bases. The CDR3: CASSGAGTSGTGGETQYF. The CDR3 nucleotides read TGTGCCAGCAGCGGCGCCGGGACTAGCGGGACGGGCGGGGAGACCCAGTACTTC.

This sequence joins TRBV19 and TRBJ2-6, with 7 bases aligning to TRBD1. After removal of 10 bases from V and 4 bases from J, the junction contained 10 bases not matched to a gene. This CDR3 comprises 15 residues. Germline CDR1 reads LNHDA; CDR2 reads SQIVND (reference sequence). CDR3 amino acids: CATKTGSAGANVLTF. The CDR3 nucleotides read TGTGCCACCAAGACAGGGTCCGCGGGGGCCAACGTCCTGACTTTC.

This rearrangement joins TRBV7-3 to TRBJ2-2, with TRBD1 matching over 10 bases. The CDR3 length is 16 residues. J lost 1 base, V lost 3 bases, and 2 bases had no gene match. Per the germline V gene, CDR1 is SGHTA and CDR2 is FQGTGA. Here the CDR3 reads CASSFRDRGNTGELFF. The DNA of the CDR3 is TGTGCCAGCAGCTTCCGGGACAGGGGGAACACCGGGGAGCTGTTTTTT.

V usage is TRBV6-1 and J usage is TRBJ2-1; TRBD2 matches 11 bases. CDR1 and CDR2 (germline): MNHNS, SASEGT. This CDR3 has 15 amino acids. The V and J ends lost 6 bases and 4 bases, in that order; junction bases with no gene match: 5. The CDR3 sequence: CASRLAGGPYNEQFF. In DNA, the CDR3 is TGTGCCAGCAGATTAGCGGGAGGGCCATACAATGAGCAGTTCTTC.

This chain connects TRBV28 to TRBJ1-5; 9 bases fit TRBD1. Germline lookup yields CDR1 MDHEN and CDR2 SYDVKM. The V segment lost 3 bases and the J segment 2 bases; nucleotides outside the gene matches: 2. There are 15 residues in the CDR3. The CDR3 sequence: CASSFGQGRNQPQHF. In DNA form, the CDR3 reads TGTGCCAGCAGTTTTGGACAGGGGCGCAATCAGCCCCAGCATTTT.

This clone has more than one count but fewer than ten. CDR3 sequence (DNA): TGCGCCAGCGGGCTAACCCGGACTAGCGGGAGCAATGAGCAGTTCTTC. Translation: CASGLTRTSGSNEQFF. V is TRBV5-1 and J is TRBJ2-1; 13 nucleotides match TRBD2. The germline V gene has CDR1 SGHRS and CDR2 YFSETQ. J lost 6 bases, V lost 7 bases, and 10 bases had no gene match. This CDR3 contains 16 residues.

This clone was detected a few times. The chain recombines TRBV5-1 with TRBJ1-1; 7 nucleotides align to TRBD1. Per germline, CDR1 SGHRS and CDR2 YFSETQ. With V trimmed by 5 bases and J by 3 bases, 4 bases remained unmatched. The CDR3 runs to 13 residues. CDR3 amino acids: CASRNDRDTEAFF. CDR3 nucleotide sequence: TGCGCCAGCAGGAATGACAGGGACACTGAAGCTTTCTTT.

This clone was detected only a few times. The gene calls are TRBV28 and TRBJ2-1, with a tentative D call TRBD2 (6 bases). V dropped 3 bases and J dropped 5 bases, with 23 bases sitting between them. Germline-derived CDR1 and CDR2 are MDHEN and SYDVKM. CDR3 length: 18 amino acids. CDR3 sequence: CASSFGGVLGLENNEQFF. Written as DNA, the CDR3 is TGTGCCAGCAGTTTCGGCGGGGTTTTAGGGTTAGAGAACAATGAGCAGTTCTTC.

J is TRBJ1-1 and V is TRBV18; D call uncertain. CDR1 and CDR2 (germline): KGHSH, LQKENI. The germline V and J ends were trimmed by 3 bases and 0 bases, with 8 bases remaining between them. The CDR3 loop spans 14 amino acids. CDR3 bases: TGTGCCAGCTCACCTATGGGGTTGAACACTGAAGCTTTCTTT. This sequence encodes CASSPMGLNTEAFF.

For the CDR3, the DNA is TGTGCCATCCGACAGGGCGGGAGTATCAATGAGCAGTTCTTC. It is translated as CAIRQGGSINEQFF. The chain recombines TRBV10-3 with TRBJ2-1; D tentatively fits TRBD1 or TRBD2 (7 bases each). The germline CDR1 and CDR2 sequences are ENHRY and SYGVKD. The CDR3 extends over 14 amino acids. Trimming took off 8 bases at V and 6 bases at J, with 17 bases between the two ends.

The chain links TRBV18 to TRBJ2-7; TRBD2 might be the D (6 bases). Germline CDR1 and CDR2: KGHSH and LQKENI. The CDR3 covers 14 residues. With 4 bases removed from V and 0 bases from J, the gap between germline ends came to 10 bases. In nucleotides, the CDR3 is TGTGCCAGCTCACGTGGGGGGAGCTCCTACGAGCAGTACTTC. Its translation: CASSRGGSSYEQYF. The full variable domain, completed using reference TRBV18 and TRBJ2-7, is NAGVMQNPRHLVRRRGQEARLRCSPMKGHSHVYWYRQLPEEGLKFMVYLQKENIIDESGMPKERFSAEFPKEGPSILRIQQVVRGDSAAYFCASSRGGSSYEQYFGPGTRLTVT.

This clone was seen a few times. The chain joins TRBV19 to TRBJ1-5; no clear D. With 8 bases removed from V and 3 bases from J, the gap between germline ends came to 11 bases. Germline lookup yields CDR1 LNHDA and CDR2 SQIVND (reference sequence). This CDR3 region has 13 residues. The CDR3 region has the DNA TGTGCCAGTCGCGGACGGATCAATCAGCCCCAGCATTTT. Translation gives CASRGRINQPQHF. Combining the CDR3 with reference TRBV19 and TRBJ1-5 gives the whole variable domain DGGITQSPKYLFRKEGQNVTLSCEQNLNHDAMYWYRQDPGQGLRLIYYSQIVNDFQKGDIAEGYSVSREKKESFPLTVTSAQKNPTAFYLCASRGRINQPQHFGDGTRLSIL.